Listed below are T cell receptor beta chains from one sample, sequenced in a study of cytomegalovirus exposure and HLA in healthy donors. Sequenced by immunoSEQ multiplex PCR; TCRdb stores in-frame clones only, minus some. The table has about 120,000 clones, 8.5% to 10% seen once. The sequenced material came from PBMCs. The receptors shown here come from a man younger than 45 in good health and CMV-seronegative. Both conserved end residues are part of each CDR3. The order of the fields is D gene, V gene, CDR3 length, J gene, clone size, CDR3 protein, CDR3 DNA. The D gene is left open where the match is weak. Clone size, where shown, is once, few, many, or a class for clones that have expanded.

>.|TRBV30|14|TRBJ2-2|few
CAWSVGAVTGELFF
TGTGCCTGGAGTGTCGGAGCGGTCACCGGGGAGCTGTTTTTT
>.|TRBV30|12|TRBJ2-7|.
CAWSAEGGALDF
TGTGCCTGGAGTGCCGAAGGGGGGGCCTTAGACTTC
>.|TRBV18|14|TRBJ2-2|.
CASPLEDRKGELFF
TGTGCCAGCCCACTAGAAGATAGAAAAGGGGAGCTGTTTTTT
>.|TRBV27|14|TRBJ1-2|.
CASSLSTAGFGYTF
TGTGCCAGCAGTTTATCGACGGCAGGGTTCGGCTACACCTTC
>.|TRBV30|14|TRBJ2-3|.
CAWSVGRGTDTQYF
TGTGCCTGGAGTGTTGGGCGGGGCACAGATACGCAGTATTTT
>.|TRBV7-2|13|TRBJ2-7|.
CASSFASTYEQYF
TGTGCCAGCAGCTTTGCTAGTACCTACGAGCAGTACTTC
>.|TRBV19|16|TRBJ1-2|.
CASSSQGVSFNYGYTF
TGTGCCAGTAGTTCCCAAGGGGTCAGCTTTAACTATGGCTACACCTTC
>TRBD1|TRBV6-6|15|TRBJ1-1|.
CASSPPGQGSTEAFF
TGTGCCAGCAGCCCACCGGGACAGGGGAGCACTGAAGCTTTCTTT
>TRBD1|TRBV5-1|13|TRBJ2-1|.
CASSMDRVGEQFF
TGCGCCAGCAGCATGGACAGGGTCGGTGAGCAGTTCTTC
>TRBD1|TRBV9|13|TRBJ2-7|few
CASSPGQGYEQYF
TGTGCCAGCAGCCCCGGACAGGGTTACGAGCAGTACTTC
>TRBD1|TRBV19|16|TRBJ1-6|few
CASSRDRRDFGSPLHF
TGTGCCAGTAGCCGGGACAGGCGTGACTTTGGGTCACCCCTCCACTTT
>TRBD1|TRBV11-2|16|TRBJ2-2|few
CASSLNDRGYYGELFF
TGTGCCAGCAGCTTAAACGACAGGGGGTACTATGGGGAGCTGTTTTTT
>.|TRBV7-2|16|TRBJ2-1|few
CASSLSSGGQLNEQFF
TGTGCCAGCAGCTTATCTTCGGGCGGACAGCTCAATGAGCAGTTCTTC
>.|TRBV27|10|TRBJ2-7|few
CASSHYEQYF
TGTGCCAGCAGTCACTACGAGCAGTACTTC
>.|TRBV7-3|15|TRBJ2-3|.
CASNGGKDLTDTQYF
TGTGCCAGCAACGGGGGAAAGGATCTCACAGATACGCAGTATTTT
>.|TRBV30|15|TRBJ2-6|.
CAVETGSGGANVLTF
TGTGCCGTTGAAACAGGGTCTGGCGGGGCCAACGTCCTGACTTTC
>TRBD1|TRBV7-8|13|TRBJ2-5|.
CASSQTGVETQYF
TGTGCCAGCAGCCAGACAGGGGTGGAGACCCAGTACTTC
>.|TRBV29-1|16|TRBJ2-3|few
CSVEFLSGKGTDTQYF
TGCAGCGTAGAATTCTTGTCGGGGAAAGGAACAGATACGCAGTATTTT
>TRBD1|TRBV11-2|14|TRBJ2-7|many
CASSFSGTGAEQYF
TGTGCCAGCAGTTTCTCGGGGACAGGGGCCGAGCAGTACTTC
>TRBD1|TRBV6-1|14|TRBJ2-5|.
CASSGTGSQETQYF
TGTGCCAGCAGTGGGACAGGGTCACAAGAGACCCAGTACTTC
>TRBD1|TRBV2|16|TRBJ1-5|.
CASSDIGQVGNQPQHF
TGTGCCAGCAGTGATATTGGACAGGTCGGTAATCAGCCCCAGCATTTT
>TRBD2|TRBV4-2|15|TRBJ2-1|few
CASSRSGSSYNEQFF
TGTGCCAGCAGCCGCAGCGGGAGCTCCTACAATGAGCAGTTCTTC
>.|TRBV10-3|15|TRBJ2-1|few
CAISESGLGYNEQFF
TGTGCCATCAGTGAATCAGGACTCGGGTACAATGAGCAGTTCTTC
>TRBD2|TRBV9|15|TRBJ2-2|few
CASSVRAGGTGELFF
TGTGCCAGCAGCGTCCGAGCGGGAGGTACCGGGGAGCTGTTTTTT
>TRBD1|TRBV5-5|16|TRBJ2-5|few
CASSYPGTGSSETQYF
TGTGCCAGCAGCTATCCCGGGACAGGCAGTAGTGAGACCCAGTACTTC
>.|TRBV13|16|TRBJ2-7|.
CASSSPRAQGSYEQYF
TGTGCCAGCAGCTCCCCCCGGGCGCAGGGGTCGTACGAGCAGTACTTC
>.|TRBV7-9|16|TRBJ1-2|.
CASSPNAGDTVSGYTF
TGTGCCAGCAGCCCAAACGCAGGGGACACGGTGAGCGGCTACACCTTC
>TRBD2|TRBV5-1|15|TRBJ2-1|.
CASRPGLAEYNEQFF
TGCGCCAGCAGGCCCGGACTAGCGGAATACAATGAGCAGTTCTTC
>.|TRBV27|15|TRBJ1-3|few
CASSPTNPRENAIYF
TGTGCCAGCAGTCCGACAAATCCGCGAGAAAACGCCATATATTTT
>.|TRBV9|15|TRBJ2-2|few
CASSVGRNTHGELFF
TGTGCCAGCAGCGTAGGGCGGAACACTCACGGGGAGCTGTTTTTT